These 27 T cell receptor beta chains came from one sample sequenced in a study of T cell clones after liver transplantation. The protocol was immunoSEQ multiplex PCR, while the TCRdb copy is restricted to in-frame clones and leaves out a portion. The sample yields about 24,000 clones, over 55% seen once. Sequenced material: CD4+ T cells from blood, taken before liver transplant. The receptors were gathered from a human donor who received a liver transplant.

This chain connects TRBV28 to TRBJ1-2, with unresolved D. CDR3 length equals 13 residues. Germline CDR1 and CDR2: MDHEN and SYDVKM. The V end lost 3 bases, the J end lost 3 bases, and 8 bases lay between the germline ends. The DNA for the CDR3 is TGTGCCAGCAGTTTTATGGATTACTATGGCTACACCTTC. It is translated as CASSFMDYYGYTF.

This clone has just one count. The V and J genes are TRBV28 and TRBJ2-1, with unresolved D. Germline-derived CDR1 and CDR2 are MDHEN and SYDVKM. V lost 7 bases to trimming and J lost 5 bases, with 3 bases between them. The CDR3 is 10 residues long. The CDR3 loop reads CASKDNEQFF. CDR3 sequence (DNA): TGTGCCAGCAAGGACAATGAGCAGTTCTTC.

Only a few counts were recorded for this clone. The chain is built from TRBV19 and TRBJ2-1; no firm D call. CDR1 and CDR2 from the germline V gene are LNHDA and SQIVND (reference sequence). This CDR3 comprises 11 residues. V lost 5 bases and J lost 8, with 7 bases in between. For the CDR3, the DNA is TGTGCCAGTAGTTCTAACTATGAGCAGTTCTTC. It yields the protein CASSSNYEQFF.

CDR3 nucleotides: TGCAGCGTCATGGGACTAGCGGGAGAGGGTACGCAGTATTTT. It translates to CSVMGLAGEGTQYF. The rearrangement joins TRBV29-1 to TRBJ2-3; 14 bases line up with TRBD2. The CDR3 extends over 14 amino acids. Per the germline V gene, CDR1 is SQVTM and CDR2 is ANQGSEA. Trimming cost V 6 bases and J 8 bases; bases outside gene matches: 7.

This chain uses TRBV14 with TRBJ2-3, with 11 positions matching TRBD2. The V segment lost 0 bases and the J segment 1 base; nucleotides outside the gene matches: 12. CDR3 size: 20 residues. Per germline, CDR1 SGHDN and CDR2 FVKESK. The DNA for the CDR3 is TGTGCCAGCAGCCAAGAAAGACTAGCGGGATTTATAAGGGGCACAGATACGCAGTATTTT. Translation gives CASSQERLAGFIRGTDTQYF.

V gene TRBV5-1 combines with J gene TRBJ2-5; the match to TRBD2 covers 12 bases. V was clipped by 4 bases and J by 2 bases; unmatched bases: 6. Germline V gene data show CDR1 as SGHRS and CDR2 as YFSETQ. The CDR3 is 16 residues long. CDR3 DNA: TGCGCCAGCAGCCCTGGACTAGCGGGGAAGCAAGAGACCCAGTACTTC. Translated, it gives CASSPGLAGKQETQYF. Supplemented by reference TRBV5-1 and TRBJ2-5, the full variable domain reads KAGVTQTPRYLIKTRGQQVTLSCSPISGHRSVSWYQQTPGQGLQFLFEYFSETQRNKGNFPGRFSGRQFSNSRSEMNVSTLELGDSALYLCASSPGLAGKQETQYFGPGTRLLVL.

The chain couples TRBV7-9 to TRBJ2-1, with a tentative D call TRBD1 (5 bases). Trimming shortened V by 5 bases and J by 1 base, and 12 bases separated the two germline ends. Germline V gives CDR1 SEHNR, CDR2 FQNEAQ (reference sequence). The CDR3 consists of 15 residues. The CDR3 sequence: CASSPRVSSYNEQFF. CDR3 coding DNA: TGTGCCAGCAGCCCCAGGGTCTCGTCCTACAATGAGCAGTTCTTC.

This clone was observed a few times. CDR3 DNA sequence: TGCGCCAGCAGTCAATCCCCTCGACATCACCGAGAGTGGGAGCAGTACTTC. This codes for CASSQSPRHHREWEQYF. The V and J genes are TRBV23-1 and TRBJ2-7; D ambiguous. TRBV23-1 is an open reading frame, and its role is uncertain. CDR3 size: 17 residues. The V and J ends lost 0 bases and 7 bases respectively, with 22 bases between them.

This clone has a handful of counts. The J gene is TRBJ1-5, the V gene TRBV15; the D gene is possibly TRBD1 (5 bases). Trimming cost V 0 bases and J 2 bases, with 5 bases left between them. CDR1 is LNHNV and CDR2 is YYDKDF in the germline V gene (reference sequence). There are 14 residues in the CDR3. Here the CDR3 DNA reads TGTGCCACCAGCAGAGACAGGGGCAATCAGCCCCAGCATTTT. The encoded protein is CATSRDRGNQPQHF.

The chain has TRBV10-1 and TRBJ1-2; D gene unclear. The CDR3 loop spans 13 amino acids. From germline, CDR1 is WNHNN and CDR2 SYGVQD (reference sequence). The V and J ends lost 5 bases and 1 base respectively, with 8 bases between them. CDR3 DNA sequence: TGCGCCAGCAGTCCCGGAATTAACTATGGCTACACCTTC. Translation: CASSPGINYGYTF.

There are a few counts of this clone. This chain uses TRBV7-2 with TRBJ2-7; D is undetermined. In germline, CDR1 is SGHTA, CDR2 FQGNSA. The ends were cut back, 1 base at V and 0 bases at J, with 13 bases in the middle. This CDR3 is built from 16 residues. CDR3 region: CASSLGRDPSSYEQYV. For the CDR3, the DNA is TGTGCCAGCAGCTTAGGGAGAGACCCCAGCTCCTACGAGCAGTACGTC.

As regards this clone: At one of its ends the junction is not consistent with the germline gene, which may arise from a read error. The chain couples TRBV29-1 to TRBJ2-4; D is undetermined. The CDR3 has 11 residues. The germline V gene has CDR1 SQVTM and CDR2 ANQGSEA. This chain's CDR3 is CSVEDRVIRYF. The CDR3 DNA follows: TGCAGCGTTGAAGATCGGGTCATTCGGTACTTC.

The chain couples TRBV11-3 to TRBJ1-1, with TRBD1 as a possible D gene (5 bases). This CDR3 is built from 16 residues. The germline CDR1 and CDR2 sequences are SGHNT and YENEEA. V lost 4 bases and J lost 6, with 21 bases in between. CDR3 nucleotide sequence: TGTGCCAGCAGCTCGGGATCCGGGGCTGGCGGCGCTGAAGCTTTCTTT. Protein product: CASSSGSGAGGAEAFF.

The chain is built from TRBV30 and TRBJ2-2, with D uncertain. Germline V gives CDR1 GTSNPN, CDR2 SVGIG (reference sequence). The CDR3 extends over 15 amino acids. V gave up 6 bases and J gave up 3 bases, with 17 bases separating them. CDR3 DNA: TGTGCCTGCCCACAACCATACAGTGACACCGGGGAGCTGTTTTTT. Translated: CACPQPYSDTGELFF.

This clone was seen more than once but under ten times. The chain is built from TRBV28 and TRBJ2-1; 8 bases are shared with TRBD1. The CDR3 runs to 15 residues. With V trimmed by 6 bases and J by 2 bases, 6 bases remained unmatched. Germline-derived CDR1 and CDR2 are MDHEN and SYDVKM. CDR3 residues: CASRPGTGAYNEQFF. The CDR3 DNA follows: TGTGCCAGCAGACCCGGGACAGGTGCCTACAATGAGCAGTTCTTC.

The chain carries TRBV14 and TRBJ2-4, with 9 bases fitting TRBD2. Germline V gene lookup returns CDR1 SGHDN and CDR2 FVKESK. J was trimmed by 9 bases and V by 1 base; bases with no gene match: 7. The CDR3 sequence is 15 residues long. The DNA of the CDR3 is TGTGCCAGCAGCCAAGCAGCGGGGGGTTCAAGCATTCAGTACTTC. It is translated as CASSQAAGGSSIQYF. Variable domain in full (rest from reference TRBV14 and TRBJ2-4): EAGVTQFPSHSVIEKGQTVTLRCDPISGHDNLYWYRRVMGKEIKFLLHFVKESKQDESGMPNNRFLAERTGGTYSTLKVQPAELEDSGVYFCASSQAAGGSSIQYFGAGTRLSVL.

This chain links TRBV28 with TRBJ2-7; maybe TRBD2 (5 bases). This CDR3 has 16 residues. V lost 3 bases, J lost 0 bases, and 15 bases lay in between. Germline CDR1 and CDR2: MDHEN and SYDVKM. The CDR3 protein is CASSFHLAGLSYEQYF. In DNA form, the CDR3 reads TGTGCCAGCAGTTTCCACCTAGCAGGACTCTCCTACGAGCAGTACTTC.

The chain carries TRBV28 and TRBJ2-4; D might be TRBD2 (5 bases). V was trimmed by 1 base and J by 7 bases, leaving 8 bases between them. Per germline, CDR1 MDHEN and CDR2 SYDVKM. The CDR3 is 13 amino acids. The CDR3 protein is CASSLLPGNIQYF. CDR3 DNA: TGTGCCAGCAGTTTATTACCGGGGAACATTCAGTACTTC.

This chain uses TRBV2 with TRBJ1-5, with D unclear. V was cut by 7 bases and J by 7 bases, with 11 bases left in between. The germline CDR1 and CDR2 sequences are SNHLY and FYNNEI. The CDR3 length is 12 residues. The CDR3 reads CASKQREQPQHF. In DNA, the CDR3 is TGTGCCAGCAAACAAAGAGAACAGCCCCAGCATTTT.

The V and J genes are TRBV25-1 and TRBJ1-1, with D maybe TRBD1 (6 bases). The CDR3 covers 13 residues. Per germline, CDR1 MGHDK and CDR2 SYGVNS. The V gene lost 7 bases and the J gene lost 1 base, with 10 bases spanning the gap. The CDR3 bases are TGTGCCAGCAAAGCAGGGGCGAACACTGAAGCTTTCTTT. Translation: CASKAGANTEAFF.

The chain is built from TRBV7-9 and TRBJ1-5; 7 positions agree with TRBD1. Germline assignment: CDR1 SEHNR and CDR2 FQNEAQ (reference sequence). This CDR3 comprises 17 residues. J gave up 2 bases and V 2 bases, and 9 bases lay outside the gene matches. The CDR3 is CASSLTSSGTGNQPQHF. CDR3 DNA: TGTGCCAGCAGCTTAACTTCGTCCGGGACAGGCAATCAGCCCCAGCATTTT.

This sequence joins TRBV11-2 and TRBJ2-2; 8 nucleotides line up with TRBD2. CDR3 length equals 15 residues. Trimming took 2 bases from V and 7 from J; bases not matched to a gene: 6. Germline V gene lookup returns CDR1 SGHAT and CDR2 FQNNGV. CDR3 nucleotide sequence: TGTGCCAGCAGCTTAAGCGGGAGAAGGGGCGGGGAGCTGTTTTTT. Protein sequence: CASSLSGRRGGELFF.

The V and J genes are TRBV9 and TRBJ1-4; 10 bases fit TRBD1. CDR1 and CDR2 from the germline V gene are SGDLS and YYNGEE. The CDR3 is made up of 17 amino acids. Trimming took 0 bases from V and 6 from J; bases not matched to a gene: 8. CDR3 sequence: CASSVGDSGTGDEKLFF. The CDR3 coding sequence is TGTGCCAGCAGCGTAGGGGATTCCGGGACAGGGGATGAAAAACTGTTTTTT.

The chain recombines TRBV30 with TRBJ2-3; 9 bases fit TRBD2. V lost 0 bases and J lost 4; bases outside the gene matches: 14. This CDR3 has 18 residues. Germline lookup yields CDR1 GTSNPN and CDR2 SVGIG (reference sequence). CDR3 nucleotide sequence: TGTGCCTGGAGTGTAAGGGCCTTTAGCGGGGGTTTGGCAGATACGCAGTATTTT. The encoded protein is CAWSVRAFSGGLADTQYF.

A few counts support this clone. The chain links TRBV6-1 to TRBJ1-1; D gene ambiguous. The V end lost 4 bases, the J end lost 1 base, and 7 bases lay between the germline ends. Germline CDR1 MNHNS, CDR2 SASEGT. CDR3 length: 13 amino acids. CDR3: CASSGQSNTEAFF. CDR3 bases: TGTGCCAGCAGTGGCCAGTCGAACACTGAAGCTTTCTTT.

The rearrangement links TRBV25-1 to TRBJ1-4, with D tentatively TRBD1 (5 bases). The CDR3 is 14 residues long. Looked up from germline, CDR1 is MGHDK and CDR2 is SYGVNS. Trimming took 1 base from V and 8 from J, leaving 11 bases between them. The chain's CDR3 is CASSEWQGQEKLFF. The CDR3 nucleotides read TGTGCCAGCAGTGAATGGCAGGGTCAAGAAAAACTGTTTTTT.

The chain uses TRBV12-5 and TRBJ1-5; D perhaps matches TRBD1 (6 bases). The CDR3 is 16 residues long. The ends were cut back, 5 bases at V and 0 bases at J, with 14 bases in the middle. Germline values: CDR1 LGHNT, CDR2 FRNRAP. The CDR3 region is CASGGETGYSNQPQHF. Written as DNA, the CDR3 is TGTGCTAGTGGTGGCGAAACAGGGTATAGCAATCAGCCCCAGCATTTT. The full variable domain, in which reference TRBV12-5 and TRBJ1-5 provide the parts outside the CDR3, is DARVTQTPRHKVTEMGQEVTMRCQPILGHNTVFWYRQTMMQGLELLAYFRNRAPLDDSGMPKDRFSAEMPDATLATLKIQPSEPRDSAVYFCASGGETGYSNQPQHFGDGTRLSIL.